One T cell receptor beta chain is described in this entry. V lost 1 base and J lost 8; bases outside the gene matches: 5. The CDR3 extends over 15 amino acids. Per the germline V gene, CDR1 is SGHNT and CDR2 is YYREEE (reference sequence). The sample is drawn from a study of shared clonotypes between healthy human individuals. The protocol was immunoSEQ multiplex PCR, while the TCRdb copy is restricted to in-frame clones and leaves out a portion. The sample records over 2 million clones, roughly 94% being singletons. In the naive CD8 group, cells lacked CD45RO and were positively selected for CCR7, so terminally differentiated effector memory CD45RA+ cells were left out.

The chain couples TRBV5-4 to TRBJ2-1; 11 bases line up with TRBD2. This clonotype originated in a young man in good health. Sequencing was carried out using naive CD8+ T cells sorted from blood. The CDR3 DNA reads TGTGCCAGCAGCTTGCTAACTAGCGGGGGCGATGAGCAGTTCTTC. It yields the protein CASSLLTSGGDEQFF.